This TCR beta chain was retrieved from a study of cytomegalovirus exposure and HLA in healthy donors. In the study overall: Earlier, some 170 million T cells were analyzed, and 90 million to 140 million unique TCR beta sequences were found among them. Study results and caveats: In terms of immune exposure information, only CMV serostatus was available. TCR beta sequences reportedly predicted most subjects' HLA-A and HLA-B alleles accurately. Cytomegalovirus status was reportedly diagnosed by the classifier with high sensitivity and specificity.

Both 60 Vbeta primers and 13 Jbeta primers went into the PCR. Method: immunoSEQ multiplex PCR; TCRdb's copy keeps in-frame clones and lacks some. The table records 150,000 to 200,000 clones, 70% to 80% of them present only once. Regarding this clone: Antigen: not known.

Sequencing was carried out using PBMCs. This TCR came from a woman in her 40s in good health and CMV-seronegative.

The CDR3 region has the DNA TGTGCCAGTAGTCGTCCCACCGGGTCTGAAGCTTTCTTT. The encoded protein is CASSRPTGSEAFF. The V and J genes are TRBV19 and TRBJ1-1; D is ambiguous. This CDR3 is built from 13 residues. V was pared by 5 bases and J by 6 bases, with 13 bases between. Germline CDR1 reads LNHDA; CDR2 reads SQIVND (reference sequence).